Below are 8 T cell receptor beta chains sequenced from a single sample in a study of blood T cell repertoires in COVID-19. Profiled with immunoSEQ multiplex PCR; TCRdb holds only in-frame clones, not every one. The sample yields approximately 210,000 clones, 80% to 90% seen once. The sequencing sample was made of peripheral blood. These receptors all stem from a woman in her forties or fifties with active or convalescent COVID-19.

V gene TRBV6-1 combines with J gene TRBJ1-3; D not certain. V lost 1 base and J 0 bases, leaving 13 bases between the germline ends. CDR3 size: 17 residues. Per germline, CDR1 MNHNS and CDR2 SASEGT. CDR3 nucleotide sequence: TGTGCCAGCAGTGAAGATGGGCGGGGTCGCTCTGGAAACACCATATATTTT. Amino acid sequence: CASSEDGRGRSGNTIYF.

The CDR3 reads CASSPDSPYNYGYTF. CDR3 nucleotide sequence: TGTGCCAGCAGCCCGGACAGTCCTTATAACTATGGCTACACCTTC. The chain is built from TRBV7-8 and TRBJ1-2, with a weak D call TRBD1 (6 bases). Trimming shortened V by 5 bases and J by 1 base, and 14 bases separated the two germline ends. This CDR3 contains 15 residues. CDR1 SGHVS and CDR2 FQNEAQ come from the germline V gene.

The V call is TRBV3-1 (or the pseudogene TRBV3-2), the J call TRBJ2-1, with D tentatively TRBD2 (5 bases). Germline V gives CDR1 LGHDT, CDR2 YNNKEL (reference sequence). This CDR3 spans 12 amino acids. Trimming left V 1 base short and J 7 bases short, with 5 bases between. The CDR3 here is CASSQGGNEQFF. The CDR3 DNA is TGTGCCAGCAGCCAAGGAGGGAATGAGCAGTTCTTC.

The CDR3 DNA sequence: TGTGCCAGTACCGTGCCGGGACTGACGAACATTCAGTACTTC. Protein: CASTVPGLTNIQYF. V and J are TRBV19 and TRBJ2-4; perhaps TRBD2 as D (6 bases). V was trimmed by 7 bases and J by 7 bases, leaving 17 bases between them. Looked up from germline, CDR1 is LNHDA and CDR2 is SQIVND (reference sequence). The CDR3 spans 14 residues.

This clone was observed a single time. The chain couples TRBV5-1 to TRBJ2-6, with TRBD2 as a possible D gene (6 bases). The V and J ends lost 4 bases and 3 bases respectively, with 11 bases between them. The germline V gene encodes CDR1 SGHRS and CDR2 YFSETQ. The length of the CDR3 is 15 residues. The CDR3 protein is CASSPQGGGANVLTF. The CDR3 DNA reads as TGCGCCAGCAGCCCGCAGGGAGGTGGGGCCAACGTCCTGACTTTC.

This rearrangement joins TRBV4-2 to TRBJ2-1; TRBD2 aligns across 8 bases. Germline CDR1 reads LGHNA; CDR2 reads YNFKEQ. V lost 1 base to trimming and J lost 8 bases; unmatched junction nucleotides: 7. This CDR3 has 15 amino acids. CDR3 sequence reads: CASSQGREGGYEQFF. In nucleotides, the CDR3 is TGTGCCAGCAGCCAAGGTCGGGAGGGCGGGTATGAGCAGTTCTTC.

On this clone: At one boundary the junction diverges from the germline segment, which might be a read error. CDR3 in amino acids: CASSVGVYSGNTIYF. CDR3 in DNA: TGTGCCAGCAGCGTAGGGGTCTACTCTGGAAACACCATATATTTT. V is TRBV13 and J is TRBJ1-3, with D perhaps TRBD1 (5 bases). The CDR3 runs 15 residues. Germline-derived CDR1 and CDR2 are PRHDT and FYEKMQ (reference sequence).

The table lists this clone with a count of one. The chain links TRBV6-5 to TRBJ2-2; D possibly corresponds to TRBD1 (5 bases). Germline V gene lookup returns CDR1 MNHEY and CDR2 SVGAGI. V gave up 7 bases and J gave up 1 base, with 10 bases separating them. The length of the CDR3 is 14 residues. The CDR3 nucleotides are TGTGCCAGCACTTTCACAGGGAACACCGGGGAGCTGTTTTTT. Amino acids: CASTFTGNTGELFF.